A selection of T cell receptor beta chains follows, all from one sample in a study of molecular identifiers for immune sequencing clone quantification. TCRdb independently ran MiXCR on the PCR reads; one entry per CDR3 protein. The sample gives about 510,000 distinct CDR3 sequences, 20% to 25% of which show up once; around 0.84% is in the top ten. The material sequenced was naive CD8+ T cells from blood, with Jurkat cell RNA spiked in. These receptors were taken from a human donor in good health. Some libraries in this study had Jurkat cell RNA spiked in. CDR3s include the opening cysteine and the closing phenylalanine or tryptophan. Each record gives: CDR3 protein, V gene.

cdr3_aa: CASSIGAGYYEQYF
v_call: TRBV19

cdr3_aa: CASSGQGLDTQYF
v_call: TRBV2

cdr3_aa: CASSLVIAGAFNEQFF
v_call: TRBV7-8

cdr3_aa: CASRAGGNQPQHF
v_call: TRBV19

cdr3_aa: CASSATGTQETQYF
v_call: TRBV6-2/TRBV6-3

cdr3_aa: CSVEFFGVGLAGNNEQFF
v_call: TRBV29-1

cdr3_aa: CASSPRVEFSQPQHF
v_call: TRBV19

cdr3_aa: CASSHSGTSGSGQYF
v_call: TRBV3-1

cdr3_aa: CASSYSGADLSNEQFF
v_call: TRBV6-2/TRBV6-3

cdr3_aa: CASSAGQTNQPQHF
v_call: TRBV9

cdr3_aa: CASSPGPGGTEAFF
v_call: TRBV12-3/TRBV12-4

cdr3_aa: CASSAGTGYNSPLHF
v_call: TRBV6-1

cdr3_aa: CASSQSPRAGATDTQYF
v_call: TRBV4-1

cdr3_aa: CSVVRHQGYTF
v_call: TRBV29-1

cdr3_aa: CASSLAYGGRANEQFF
v_call: TRBV7-9

cdr3_aa: CASSPSGTGFAYEQYF
v_call: TRBV4-1

cdr3_aa: CASSLGGLAGETQYF
v_call: TRBV5-6

cdr3_aa: CASSPPGQNEQYF
v_call: TRBV28

cdr3_aa: CASSLSAGGFNEQFF
v_call: TRBV5-3

cdr3_aa: CASRWDRGSNTEAFF
v_call: TRBV28

cdr3_aa: CGVEAQGGNEQYF
v_call: TRBV29-1

cdr3_aa: CASSLDGGLDTDTQYF
v_call: TRBV5-6

cdr3_aa: CSARVSPLATDTQYF
v_call: TRBV20-1

cdr3_aa: CASSQTDSATNEKLFF
v_call: TRBV7-9

cdr3_aa: CASSSAGSWDAEAFF
v_call: TRBV11-2

cdr3_aa: CASSELGGPYEQYF
v_call: TRBV6-1

cdr3_aa: CSVVGGGAGTDTQYF
v_call: TRBV29-1

cdr3_aa: CASSQGASGRTNTGELFF
v_call: TRBV4-2

cdr3_aa: CASSPSWDRSSYEQYF
v_call: TRBV12-3/TRBV12-4

cdr3_aa: CSVEGGPTGGYEQYF
v_call: TRBV29-1

cdr3_aa: CASSPNQLAACEQYF
v_call: TRBV18